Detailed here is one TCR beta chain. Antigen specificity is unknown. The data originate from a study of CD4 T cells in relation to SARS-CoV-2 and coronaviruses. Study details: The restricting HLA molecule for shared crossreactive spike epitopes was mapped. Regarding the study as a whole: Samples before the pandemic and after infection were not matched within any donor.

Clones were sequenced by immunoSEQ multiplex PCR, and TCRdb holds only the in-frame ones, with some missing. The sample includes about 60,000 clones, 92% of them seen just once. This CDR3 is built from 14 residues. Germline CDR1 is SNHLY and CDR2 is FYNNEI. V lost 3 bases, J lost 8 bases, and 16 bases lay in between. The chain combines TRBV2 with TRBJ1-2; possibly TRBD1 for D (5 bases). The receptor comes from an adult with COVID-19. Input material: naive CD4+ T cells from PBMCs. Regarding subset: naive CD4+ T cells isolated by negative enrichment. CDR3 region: CASSDTSDRRGYTF. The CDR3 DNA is TGTGCCAGCAGTGATACCTCAGACAGACGCGGCTACACCTTC. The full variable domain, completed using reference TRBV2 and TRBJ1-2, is EPEVTQTPSHQVTQMGQEVILRCVPISNHLYFYWYRQILGQKVEFLVSFYNNEISEKSEIFDDQFSVERPDGSNFTLKIRSTKLEDSAMYFCASSDTSDRRGYTFGSGTRLTVV.